This T cell receptor (beta chain) was observed in a study of T-cell memory formation after mild COVID-19. Regarding this clonotype: Antigen: not known.

Findings and limits, study-wide: Detection of some responders pre-infection suggested pre-existing cross-reactive memory T cells participated.

5'RACE with constant-segment primers built TCRalpha and TCRbeta cDNA libraries with UMIs. TCRdb re-called the 5' RACE reads with MiXCR, one entry per CDR3 protein. The profile covers about 340,000 distinct CDR3 sequences, with 15% to 20% appearing a single time and about 20% taken by the ten largest. Trimming at V came to 5 bases and at J to 6 bases, leaving 13 bases not matched to a gene. CDR1 is SGHVS and CDR2 is FQNEAQ in the germline V gene. The CDR3 consists of 16 residues. Material for sequencing was PBMCs or a T cell subset sorted from them (not recorded which). The chain couples TRBV7-8 to TRBJ2-1; 7 bases are a match to TRBD2. The sequence derives from a man younger than 30 who had mild COVID-19 (a few samples of this study predate the infection). Cell type and time point are not known. The CDR3 region has the DNA TGTGCCAGCAGCCACCGGGACTACCGGATACCCAATGAGCAGTTCTTC. Translation: CASSHRDYRIPNEQFF.